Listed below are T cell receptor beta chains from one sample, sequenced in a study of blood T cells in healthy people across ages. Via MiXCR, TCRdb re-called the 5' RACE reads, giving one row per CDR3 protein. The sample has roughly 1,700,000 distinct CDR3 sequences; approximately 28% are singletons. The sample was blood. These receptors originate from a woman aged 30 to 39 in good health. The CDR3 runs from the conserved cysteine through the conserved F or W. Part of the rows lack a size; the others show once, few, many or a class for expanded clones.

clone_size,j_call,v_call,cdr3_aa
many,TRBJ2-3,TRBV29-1,CSMTSTDTQYF
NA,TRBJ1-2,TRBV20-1,CSATPSQGYTF
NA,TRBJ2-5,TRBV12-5,CASGPVVGGASTETQYF
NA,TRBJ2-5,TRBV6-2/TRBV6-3,CASSLTPSGSLQGTQYF
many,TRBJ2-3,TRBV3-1,CASSQDLAADTQYF
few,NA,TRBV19,CARTSGRASAETQYF
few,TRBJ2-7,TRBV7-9,CASSILAGGPNEQYF
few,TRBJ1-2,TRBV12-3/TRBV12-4,CASRTDRSIYGYTF
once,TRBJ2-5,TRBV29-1,CSGEVQGLETQYF
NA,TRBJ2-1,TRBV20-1,CSARRDGQGNEQFF
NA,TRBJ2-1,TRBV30,CAWSVSTLEQFF
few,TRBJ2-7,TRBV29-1,CSGKRGGQQYF
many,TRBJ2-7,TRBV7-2,CASSLTESSYEQYF
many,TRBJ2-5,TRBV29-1,CSVERAPETQYF
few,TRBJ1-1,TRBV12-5,CASGLGLGLRMNTEAFF
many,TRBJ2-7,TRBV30,CAWSADRGGNEQYF
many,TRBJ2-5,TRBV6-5,CASSSQRPEETQYF
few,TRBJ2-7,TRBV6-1,CASEGYTRYEQYF
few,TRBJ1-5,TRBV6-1,CASSEWGFNQPQHF
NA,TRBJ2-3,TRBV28,CASSSLLRASGTDTQYF
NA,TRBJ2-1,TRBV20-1,CSARGGLVNEQFF
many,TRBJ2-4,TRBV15,CATSRDRTSGSLNLAKNIQYF
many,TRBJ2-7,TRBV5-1,CASSRQGGGYEQYF
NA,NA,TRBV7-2,CASSPNVGGTSYEQYF
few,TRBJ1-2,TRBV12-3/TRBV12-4,CASSLALVGYTF
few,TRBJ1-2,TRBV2,CASRLTGTEYGYTF
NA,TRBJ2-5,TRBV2,CASRGDWGQETQYF
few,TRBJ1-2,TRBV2,CACVGTAWEGYTF
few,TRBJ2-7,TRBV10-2,CATDYSYEQYF
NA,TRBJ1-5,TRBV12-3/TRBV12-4,CASSRDRAGGGQPQHF
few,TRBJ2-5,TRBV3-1,CASSQEVAFQETQYF
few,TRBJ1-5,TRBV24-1,CATPKGAMGFRGNQPQHF
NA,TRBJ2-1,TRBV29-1,CSVLSAEDSHNEQFF
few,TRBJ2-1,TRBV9,CASSVERAINEQFF
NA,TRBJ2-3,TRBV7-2,CASSPSGLGKDTQYF
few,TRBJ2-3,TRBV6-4,CASSLWTSGGVDTQYF
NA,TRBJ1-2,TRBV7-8,CASSSETGNYGYTF
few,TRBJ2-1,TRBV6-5,CASSNPGQGPNEQFF
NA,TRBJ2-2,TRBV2,CASNGRALTGELFF
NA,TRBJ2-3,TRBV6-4,CASSGGDREIQTQYF